The rows below give T cell receptor beta chains drawn from one sample of a study of early T cells in non-severe SARS-CoV-2 infection. TCRdb reanalysed the 5' RACE reads using MiXCR and keeps one entry per CDR3 protein. The data show 65,000 to 70,000 distinct CDR3 sequences, about 11% seen once. The source material was whole blood. The receptors stem from an adult who was a healthcare worker with PCR-confirmed SARS-CoV-2 infection or an uninfected control (not recorded which). Both conserved end residues are trimmed from each CDR3.

J gene: TRBJ1-1
V gene: TRBV6-5
CDR3 protein: ASSSGPPLNTEAF

J gene: TRBJ2-2
V gene: TRBV20-1
CDR3 protein: SARRVAGGTGELF

J gene: TRBJ2-3
V gene: TRBV4-2
CDR3 protein: ASSQNLAGGTDTQY

J gene: TRBJ1-2
V gene: TRBV28
CDR3 protein: ASNAQGVYT

J gene: TRBJ2-1
V gene: TRBV4-3
CDR3 protein: ASSQGQGNEQF

J gene: TRBJ1-5
V gene: TRBV9
CDR3 protein: ASSVTGQSNQPQH

J gene: TRBJ2-7
V gene: TRBV6-1
CDR3 protein: ASGMNRELPEQY

J gene: TRBJ2-4
V gene: TRBV20-1
CDR3 protein: SASPLAKNIQY

J gene: TRBJ1-2
V gene: TRBV20-1
CDR3 protein: SASPKDFEYGYT

J gene: TRBJ1-4
V gene: TRBV5-6
CDR3 protein: ASSLTSRTGRNEKLF

J gene: TRBJ1-4
V gene: TRBV7-2
CDR3 protein: ASSTRQNLNEKLF